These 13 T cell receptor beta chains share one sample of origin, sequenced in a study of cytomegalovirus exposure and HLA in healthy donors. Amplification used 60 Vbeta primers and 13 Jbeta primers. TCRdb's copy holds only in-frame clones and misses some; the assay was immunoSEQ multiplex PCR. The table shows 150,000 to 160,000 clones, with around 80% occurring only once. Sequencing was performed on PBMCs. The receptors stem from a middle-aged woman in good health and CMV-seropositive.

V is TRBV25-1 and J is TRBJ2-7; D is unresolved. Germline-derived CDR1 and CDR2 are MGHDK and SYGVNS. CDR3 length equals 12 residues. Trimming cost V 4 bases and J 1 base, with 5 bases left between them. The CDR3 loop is CASSVGSYEQYF. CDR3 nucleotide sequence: TGTGCCAGCAGTGTCGGTTCCTACGAGCAGTACTTC.

The CDR3 protein is CASSPPPGRQKETQYF. The CDR3, as DNA: TGTGCCAGCAGCCCGCCCCCGGGGAGGCAAAAAGAGACCCAGTACTTC. V gene TRBV7-9 combines with J gene TRBJ2-5; perhaps TRBD2 as D (6 bases). The length of the CDR3 is 16 residues. Trimming took 5 bases from V and 3 from J, leaving 19 bases between them. Germline V gives CDR1 SEHNR, CDR2 FQNEAQ (reference sequence). The full variable domain, completed using reference TRBV7-9 and TRBJ2-5, is DTGVSQNPRHKITKRGQNVTFRCDPISEHNRLYWYRQTLGQGPEFLTYFQNEAQLEKSRLLSDRFSAERPKGSFSTLEIQRTEQGDSAMYLCASSPPPGRQKETQYFGPGTRLLVL.

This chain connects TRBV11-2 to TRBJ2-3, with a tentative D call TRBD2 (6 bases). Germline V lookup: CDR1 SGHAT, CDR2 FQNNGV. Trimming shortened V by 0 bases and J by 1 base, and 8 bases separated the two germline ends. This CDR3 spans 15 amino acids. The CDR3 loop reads CASSLDAGRTDTQYF. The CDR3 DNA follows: TGTGCCAGCAGCTTAGACGCGGGGCGCACAGATACGCAGTATTTT. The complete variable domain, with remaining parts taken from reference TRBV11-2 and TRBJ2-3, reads EAGVAQSPRYKIIEKRQSVAFWCNPISGHATLYWYQQILGQGPKLLIQFQNNGVVDDSQLPKDRFSAERLKGVDSTLKIQPAKLEDSAVYLCASSLDAGRTDTQYFGPGTRLTVL.

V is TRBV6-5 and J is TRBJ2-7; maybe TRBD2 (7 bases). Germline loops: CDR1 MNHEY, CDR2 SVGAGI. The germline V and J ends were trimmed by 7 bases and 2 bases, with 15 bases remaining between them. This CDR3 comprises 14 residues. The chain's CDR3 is CASMGGDTAYEQYF. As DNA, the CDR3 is TGTGCCAGCATGGGGGGGGACACAGCCTACGAGCAGTACTTC.

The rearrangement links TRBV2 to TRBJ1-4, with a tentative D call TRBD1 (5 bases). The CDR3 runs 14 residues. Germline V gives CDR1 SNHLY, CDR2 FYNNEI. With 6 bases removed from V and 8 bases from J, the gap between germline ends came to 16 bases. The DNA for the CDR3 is TGTGCCAGCAGGGTGACAGTGGGCGAGGAAAAACTGTTTTTT. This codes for CASRVTVGEEKLFF. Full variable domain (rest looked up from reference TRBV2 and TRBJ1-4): EPEVTQTPSHQVTQMGQEVILRCVPISNHLYFYWYRQILGQKVEFLVSFYNNEISEKSEIFDDQFSVERPDGSNFTLKIRSTKLEDSAMYFCASRVTVGEEKLFFGSGTQLSVL.

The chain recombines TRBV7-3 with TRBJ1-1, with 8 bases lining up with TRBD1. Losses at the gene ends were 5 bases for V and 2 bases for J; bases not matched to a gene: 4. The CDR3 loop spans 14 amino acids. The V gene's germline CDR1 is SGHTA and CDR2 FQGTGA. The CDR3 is CASSPGQGNTEAFF. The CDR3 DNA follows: TGTGCCAGCAGCCCAGGACAGGGTAACACTGAAGCTTTCTTT.

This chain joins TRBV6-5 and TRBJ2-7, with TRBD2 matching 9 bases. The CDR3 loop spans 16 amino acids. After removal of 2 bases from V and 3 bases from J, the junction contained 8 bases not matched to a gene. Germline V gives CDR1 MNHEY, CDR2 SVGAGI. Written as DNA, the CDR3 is TGTGCCAGCAGTTACGGGACTAGCAGGAGTAACTACGAGCAGTACTTC. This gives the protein CASSYGTSRSNYEQYF.

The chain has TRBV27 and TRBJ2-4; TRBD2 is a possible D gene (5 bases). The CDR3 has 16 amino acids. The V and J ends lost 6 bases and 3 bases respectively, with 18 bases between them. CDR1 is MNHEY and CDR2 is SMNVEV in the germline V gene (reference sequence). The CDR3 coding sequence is TGTGCCAGCAGATCCGGATCCGCCCGGGACAAAAACATTCAGTACTTC. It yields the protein CASRSGSARDKNIQYF.

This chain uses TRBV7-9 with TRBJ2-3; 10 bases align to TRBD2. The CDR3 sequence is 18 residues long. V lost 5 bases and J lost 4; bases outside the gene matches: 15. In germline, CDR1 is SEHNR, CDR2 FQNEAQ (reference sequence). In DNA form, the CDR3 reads TGTGCCAGCAGCCCTCGGCTAGCGGGAGACAGAAATGCAGATACGCAGTATTTT. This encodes CASSPRLAGDRNADTQYF.

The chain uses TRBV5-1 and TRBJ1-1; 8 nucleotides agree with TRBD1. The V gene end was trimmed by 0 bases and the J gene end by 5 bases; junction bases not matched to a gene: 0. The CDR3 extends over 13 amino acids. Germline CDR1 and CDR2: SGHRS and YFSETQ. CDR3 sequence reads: CASSLGTGTEAFF. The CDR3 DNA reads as TGCGCCAGCAGCTTGGGGACAGGGACTGAAGCTTTCTTT.

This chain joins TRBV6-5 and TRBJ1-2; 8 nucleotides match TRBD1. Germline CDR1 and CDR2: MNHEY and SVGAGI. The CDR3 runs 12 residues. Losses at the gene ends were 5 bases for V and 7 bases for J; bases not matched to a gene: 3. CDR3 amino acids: CASSQTGAGYTF. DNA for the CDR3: TGTGCCAGCAGTCAGACAGGGGCTGGCTACACCTTC.

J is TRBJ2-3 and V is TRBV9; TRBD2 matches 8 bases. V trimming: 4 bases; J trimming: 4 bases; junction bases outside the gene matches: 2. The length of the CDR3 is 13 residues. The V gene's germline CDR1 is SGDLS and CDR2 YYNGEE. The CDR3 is CASSSGGADTQYF. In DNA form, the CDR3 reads TGTGCCAGCAGCTCCGGGGGGGCAGATACGCAGTATTTT.

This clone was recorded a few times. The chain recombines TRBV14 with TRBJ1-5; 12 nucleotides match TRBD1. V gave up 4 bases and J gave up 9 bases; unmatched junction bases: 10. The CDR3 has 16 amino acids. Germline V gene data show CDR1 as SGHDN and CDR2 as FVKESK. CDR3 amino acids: CASSLSGTGGVRPQHF. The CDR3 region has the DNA TGTGCCAGCAGCCTCAGCGGGACAGGGGGCGTGCGGCCCCAGCATTTT.